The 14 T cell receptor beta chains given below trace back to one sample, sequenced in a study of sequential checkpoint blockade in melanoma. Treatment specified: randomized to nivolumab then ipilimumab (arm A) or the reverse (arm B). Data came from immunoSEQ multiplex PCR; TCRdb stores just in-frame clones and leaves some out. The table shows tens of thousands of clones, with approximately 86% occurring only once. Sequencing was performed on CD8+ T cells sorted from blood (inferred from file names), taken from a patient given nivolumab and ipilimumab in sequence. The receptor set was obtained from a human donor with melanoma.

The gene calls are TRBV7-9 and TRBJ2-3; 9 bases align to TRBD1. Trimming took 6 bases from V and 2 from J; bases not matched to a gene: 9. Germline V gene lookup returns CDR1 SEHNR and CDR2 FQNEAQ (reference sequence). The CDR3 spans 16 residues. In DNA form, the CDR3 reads TGTGCCAGCAGTTCCCGGTGGGACAGGGACACAGATACGCAGTATTTT. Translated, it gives CASSSRWDRDTDTQYF.

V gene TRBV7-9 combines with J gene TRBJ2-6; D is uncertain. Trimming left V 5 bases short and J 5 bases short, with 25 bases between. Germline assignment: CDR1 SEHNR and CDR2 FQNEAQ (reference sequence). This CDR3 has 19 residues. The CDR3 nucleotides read TGTGCCAGCAGCCCCGGTCGATACCATGACAAAAGTCGGGCCAACGTCCTGACTTTC. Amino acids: CASSPGRYHDKSRANVLTF.

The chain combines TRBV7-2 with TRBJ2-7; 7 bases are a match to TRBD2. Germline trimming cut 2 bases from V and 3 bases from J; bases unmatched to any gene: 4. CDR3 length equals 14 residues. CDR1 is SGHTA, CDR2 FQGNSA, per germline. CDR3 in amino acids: CASSLFPSGYEQYF. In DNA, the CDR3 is TGTGCCAGCAGCTTATTTCCTAGCGGCTACGAGCAGTACTTC.

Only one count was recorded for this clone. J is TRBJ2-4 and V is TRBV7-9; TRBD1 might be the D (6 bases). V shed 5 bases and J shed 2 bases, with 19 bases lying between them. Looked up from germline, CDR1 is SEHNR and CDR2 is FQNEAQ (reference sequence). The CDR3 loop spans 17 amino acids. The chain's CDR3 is CASSPPGTLFTKNIQYF. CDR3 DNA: TGTGCCAGCAGCCCGCCCGGGACACTCTTTACCAAAAACATTCAGTACTTC.

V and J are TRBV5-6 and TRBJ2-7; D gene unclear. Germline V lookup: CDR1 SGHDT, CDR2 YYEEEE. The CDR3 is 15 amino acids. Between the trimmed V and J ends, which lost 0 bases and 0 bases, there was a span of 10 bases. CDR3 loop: CASSLDRRSSYEQYF. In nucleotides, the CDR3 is TGTGCCAGCAGCTTGGATCGGCGGAGCTCCTACGAGCAGTACTTC.

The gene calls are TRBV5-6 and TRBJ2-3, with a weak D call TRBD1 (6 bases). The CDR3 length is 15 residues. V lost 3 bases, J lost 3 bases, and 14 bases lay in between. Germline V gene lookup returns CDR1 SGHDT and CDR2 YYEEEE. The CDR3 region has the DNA TGTGCCAGCAGCTCCCGACAGGATAATACAGATACGCAGTATTTT. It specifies CASSSRQDNTDTQYF.

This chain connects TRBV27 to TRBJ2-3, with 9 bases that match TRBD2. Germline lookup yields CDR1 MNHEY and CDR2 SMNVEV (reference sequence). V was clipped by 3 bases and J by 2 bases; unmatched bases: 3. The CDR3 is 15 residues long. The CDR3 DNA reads TGTGCCAGCAGTTTTAGCGGGGGTTTCACAGATACGCAGTATTTT. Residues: CASSFSGGFTDTQYF.

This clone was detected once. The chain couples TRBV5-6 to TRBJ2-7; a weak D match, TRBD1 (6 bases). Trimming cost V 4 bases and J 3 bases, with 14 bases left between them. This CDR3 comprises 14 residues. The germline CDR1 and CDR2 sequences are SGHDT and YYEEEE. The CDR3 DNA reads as TGTGCCAGCAGCCTCGGACAGCGCCGCTACGAGCAGTACTTC. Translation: CASSLGQRRYEQYF.

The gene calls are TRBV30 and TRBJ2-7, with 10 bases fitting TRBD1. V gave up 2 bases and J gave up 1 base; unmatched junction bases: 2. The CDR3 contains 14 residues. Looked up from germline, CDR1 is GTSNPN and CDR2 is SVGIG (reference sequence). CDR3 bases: TGTGCCTGGAGTTTGGGACAGGGGTCCTACGAGCAGTACTTC. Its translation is CAWSLGQGSYEQYF.

The CDR3 nucleotides are TGTGCCACCAGCAGCGGGGGGGCCTCCTACGAGCAGTACTTC. Translated, it gives CATSSGGASYEQYF. The chain employs TRBV15 and TRBJ2-7, with 8 bases that match TRBD2. This CDR3 has 14 residues. Germline assignment: CDR1 LNHNV and CDR2 YYDKDF (reference sequence). Germline trimming cut 3 bases from V and 0 bases from J; bases unmatched to any gene: 1. The whole variable domain, filled in from reference TRBV15 and TRBJ2-7, reads DAMVIQNPRYQVTQFGKPVTLSCSQTLNHNVMYWYQQKSSQAPKLLFHYYDKDFNNEADTPDNFQSRRPNTSFCFLDIRSPGLGDTAMYLCATSSGGASYEQYFGPGTRLTVT.

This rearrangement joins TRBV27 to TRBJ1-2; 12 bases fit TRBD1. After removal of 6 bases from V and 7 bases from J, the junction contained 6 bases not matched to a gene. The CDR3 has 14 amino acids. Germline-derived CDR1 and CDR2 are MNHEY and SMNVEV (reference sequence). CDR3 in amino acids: CASRMGQGARGYTF. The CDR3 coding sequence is TGTGCCAGCAGGATGGGACAGGGGGCGCGTGGCTACACCTTC.

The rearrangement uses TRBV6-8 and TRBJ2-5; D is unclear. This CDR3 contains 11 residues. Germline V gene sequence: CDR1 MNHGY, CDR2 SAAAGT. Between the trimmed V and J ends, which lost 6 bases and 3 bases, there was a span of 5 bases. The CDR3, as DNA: TGTGCCAGCAGCGAGGAAGAGACCCAGTACTTC. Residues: CASSEEETQYF.

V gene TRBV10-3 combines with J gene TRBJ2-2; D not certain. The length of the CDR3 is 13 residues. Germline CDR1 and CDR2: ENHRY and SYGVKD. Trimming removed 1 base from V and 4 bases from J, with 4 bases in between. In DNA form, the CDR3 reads TGTGCCATCAGTGAGTTGGCCACCGGGGAGCTGTTTTTT. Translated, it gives CAISELATGELFF.

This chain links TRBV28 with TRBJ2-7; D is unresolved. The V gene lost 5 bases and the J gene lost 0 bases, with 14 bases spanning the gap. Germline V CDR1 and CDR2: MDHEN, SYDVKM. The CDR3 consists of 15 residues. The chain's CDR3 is CASSPRSVGSYEQYF. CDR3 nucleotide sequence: TGTGCCAGCAGTCCCAGGTCCGTGGGCTCCTACGAGCAGTACTTC.